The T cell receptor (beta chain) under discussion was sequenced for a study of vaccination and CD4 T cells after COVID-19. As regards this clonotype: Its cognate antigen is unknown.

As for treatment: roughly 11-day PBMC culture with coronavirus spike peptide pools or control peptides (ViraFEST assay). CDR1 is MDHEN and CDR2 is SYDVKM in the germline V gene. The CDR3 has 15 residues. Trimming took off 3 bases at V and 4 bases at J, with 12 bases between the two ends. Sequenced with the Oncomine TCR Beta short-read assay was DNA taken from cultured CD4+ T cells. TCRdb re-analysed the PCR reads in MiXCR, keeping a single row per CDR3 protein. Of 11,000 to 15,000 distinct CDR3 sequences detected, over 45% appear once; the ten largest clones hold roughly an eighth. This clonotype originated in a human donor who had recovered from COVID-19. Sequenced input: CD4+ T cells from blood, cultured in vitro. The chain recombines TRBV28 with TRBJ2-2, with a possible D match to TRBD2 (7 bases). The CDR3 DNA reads TGTGCCAGCAGTTTCCCAGGGGAGGGCACCGGGGAGCTGTTTTTT. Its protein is CASSFPGEGTGELFF.